A single sample gave rise to the 2 T cell receptor beta chains below, sequenced in a study of patients and donors after allogeneic stem cell transplantation. TCRdb re-called the RT-PCR reads through MiXCR, storing one row per CDR3 protein. This sample has fewer than 500,000 distinct CDR3 sequences; approximately 16% occur once, and the top ten carry around 7.2%. What was sequenced was blood, either unsorted or a sorted T cell fraction (not recorded which). Source of these receptors: a human donor who was either an allogeneic HSCT recipient or a stem cell or donor lymphocyte infusion donor (not recorded which). It is not recorded whose cells these are; they may come from a transplant donor.

This clonotype was observed a handful of times. This rearrangement joins TRBV12-3 or TRBV12-4 to TRBJ2-3; 9 nucleotides match TRBD2. V lost 3 bases, J lost 1 base, and 5 bases stayed unmatched. The CDR3 extends over 16 amino acids. The CDR3 sequence is CASSFGAGGRTDTQYF. The CDR3 nucleotides read TGTGCCAGCAGTTTCGGAGCGGGGGGACGCACAGATACGCAGTATTTT.

The J gene is TRBJ1-6, the V gene TRBV5-8; D is uncertain. V was shortened by 0 bases and J by 6 bases, with 16 bases between the two germline ends. There are 17 residues in the CDR3. CDR1 is SGHTS and CDR2 is YDEGEE in the germline V gene. In nucleotides, the CDR3 is TGTGCCAGCAGCTTGGCCAGGAGATACTCGGTTAATTCACCCCTCCACTTT. Translation: CASSLARRYSVNSPLHF. The entire variable domain, with the rest obtained from reference TRBV5-8 and TRBJ1-6, is as follows: EAGVTQSPTHLIKTRGQQATLRCSPISGHTSVYWYQQALGLGLQFLLWYDEGEERNRGNFPPRFSGRQFPNYSSELNVNALELEDSALYLCASSLARRYSVNSPLHFGNGTRLTVT.